The entry below describes one TCR beta chain. As yet, its antigen is unknown. Generated by immunoSEQ multiplex PCR, the TCRdb table keeps only in-frame clones and is missing some. The table records some 180,000 clones, 90% to 95% of them present only once. This record comes from a study of T cell responses to AZD1222 COVID-19 vaccine. Study conclusions and caveats: Researchers report vaccine-associated CD4 TCRs spanning spike, with dominance at 160-218 and 743-854. AZD1222 recipients seropositive at baseline numbered only 5 to 7. Spike-specific TCR breadth and depth were elevated following two AZD1222 doses. The repertoires were collected only after the peak T cell response.

Germline V gives CDR1 MGHRA, CDR2 YSYEKL. V was clipped by 4 bases and J by 2 bases; unmatched bases: 3. The CDR3 is 14 amino acids. The specimen was peripheral blood, collected 28 days after the second dose of the MenACWY control vaccine. This sequence was found in an adult who received the MenACWY meningococcal vaccine as a control. The J gene is TRBJ2-7, the V gene TRBV4-1; TRBD1 agrees at 9 bases. CDR3 DNA sequence: TGCGCCAGCAGCCCCGGGACAGGGACCTACGAGCAGTACTTC. It yields the protein CASSPGTGTYEQYF.